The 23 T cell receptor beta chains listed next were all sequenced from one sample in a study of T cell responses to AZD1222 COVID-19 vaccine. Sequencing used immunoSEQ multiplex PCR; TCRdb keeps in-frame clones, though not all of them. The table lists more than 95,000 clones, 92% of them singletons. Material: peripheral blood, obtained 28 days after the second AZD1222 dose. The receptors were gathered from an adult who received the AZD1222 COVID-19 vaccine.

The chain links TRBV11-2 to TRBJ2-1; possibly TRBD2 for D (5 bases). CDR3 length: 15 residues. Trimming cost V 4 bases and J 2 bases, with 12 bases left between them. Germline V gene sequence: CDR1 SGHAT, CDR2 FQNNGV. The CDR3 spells CASSSTPGTYNEQFF. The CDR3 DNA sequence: TGTGCCAGCAGCTCGACTCCCGGGACCTACAATGAGCAGTTCTTC.

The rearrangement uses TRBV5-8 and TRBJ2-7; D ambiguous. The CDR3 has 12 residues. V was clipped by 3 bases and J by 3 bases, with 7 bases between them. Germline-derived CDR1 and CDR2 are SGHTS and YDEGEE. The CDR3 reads CASSSLIYEQYF. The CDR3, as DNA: TGTGCCAGCAGCTCCCTAATCTACGAGCAGTACTTC.

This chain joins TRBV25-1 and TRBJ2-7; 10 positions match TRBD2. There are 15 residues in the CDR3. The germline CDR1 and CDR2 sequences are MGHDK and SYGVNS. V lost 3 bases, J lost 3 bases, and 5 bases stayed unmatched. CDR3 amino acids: CASSDPTSGIYEQYF. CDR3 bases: TGTGCCAGCAGTGATCCCACTAGCGGGATCTACGAGCAGTACTTC.

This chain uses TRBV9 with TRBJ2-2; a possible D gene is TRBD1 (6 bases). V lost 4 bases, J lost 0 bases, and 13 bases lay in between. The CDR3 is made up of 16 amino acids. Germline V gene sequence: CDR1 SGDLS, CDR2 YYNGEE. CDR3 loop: CASSRTEGANTGELFF. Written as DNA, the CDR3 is TGTGCCAGCAGCCGGACCGAGGGGGCGAACACCGGGGAGCTGTTTTTT.

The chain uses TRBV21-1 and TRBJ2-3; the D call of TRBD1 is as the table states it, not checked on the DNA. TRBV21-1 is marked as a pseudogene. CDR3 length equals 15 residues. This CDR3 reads CASSKDRFRGDTQYF. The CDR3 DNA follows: TGTGCCAGCAGCAAAGACAGGTTTAGGGGGGATACGCAGTATTTT.

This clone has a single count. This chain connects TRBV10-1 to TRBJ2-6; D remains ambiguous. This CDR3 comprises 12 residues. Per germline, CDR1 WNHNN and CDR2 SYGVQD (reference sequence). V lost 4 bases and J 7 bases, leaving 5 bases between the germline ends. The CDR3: CASSALANVLTF. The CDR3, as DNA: TGCGCCAGCAGTGCTCTAGCCAACGTCCTGACTTTC.

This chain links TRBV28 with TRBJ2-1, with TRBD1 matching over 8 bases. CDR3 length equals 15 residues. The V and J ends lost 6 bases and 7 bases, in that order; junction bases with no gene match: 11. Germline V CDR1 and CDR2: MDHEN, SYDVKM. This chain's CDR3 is CASRPQGAYGNEQFF. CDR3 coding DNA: TGTGCCAGCAGACCGCAGGGGGCCTATGGGAATGAGCAGTTCTTC.

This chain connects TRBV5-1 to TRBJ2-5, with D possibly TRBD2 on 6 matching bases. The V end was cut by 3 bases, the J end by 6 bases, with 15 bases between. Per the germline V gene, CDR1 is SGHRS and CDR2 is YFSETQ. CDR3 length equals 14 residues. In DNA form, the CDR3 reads TGCGCCAGCAGCTCAGGGACTGTCCGACAGACCCAGTACTTC. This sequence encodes CASSSGTVRQTQYF.

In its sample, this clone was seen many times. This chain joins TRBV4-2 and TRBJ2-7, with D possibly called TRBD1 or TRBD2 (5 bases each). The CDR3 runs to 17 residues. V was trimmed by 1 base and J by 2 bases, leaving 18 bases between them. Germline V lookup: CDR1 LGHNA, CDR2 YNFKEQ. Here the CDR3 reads CASSQVEYGTQTYEQYF. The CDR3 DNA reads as TGTGCCAGCAGCCAAGTTGAGTACGGGACCCAAACCTACGAGCAGTACTTC.

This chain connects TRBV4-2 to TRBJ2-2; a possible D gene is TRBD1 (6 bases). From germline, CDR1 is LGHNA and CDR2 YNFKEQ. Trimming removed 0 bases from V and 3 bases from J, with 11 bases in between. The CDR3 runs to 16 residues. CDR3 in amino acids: CASSQDPGQHTGELFF. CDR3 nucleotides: TGTGCCAGCAGCCAAGACCCCGGACAGCACACCGGGGAGCTGTTTTTT.

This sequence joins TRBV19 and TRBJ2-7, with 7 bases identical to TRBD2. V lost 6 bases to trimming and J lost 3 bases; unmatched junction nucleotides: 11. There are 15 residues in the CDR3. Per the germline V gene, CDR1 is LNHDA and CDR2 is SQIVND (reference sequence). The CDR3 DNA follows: TGTGCCAGTAGGAATAAGCGGGAACCCCACTACGAGCAGTACTTC. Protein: CASRNKREPHYEQYF.

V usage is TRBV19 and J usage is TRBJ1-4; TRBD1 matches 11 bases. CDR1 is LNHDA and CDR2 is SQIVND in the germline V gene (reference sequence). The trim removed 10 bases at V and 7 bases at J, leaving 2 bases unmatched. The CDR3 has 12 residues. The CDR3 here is CAIGTGGEKLFF. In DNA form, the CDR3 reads TGTGCCATCGGGACAGGGGGTGAAAAACTGTTTTTT.

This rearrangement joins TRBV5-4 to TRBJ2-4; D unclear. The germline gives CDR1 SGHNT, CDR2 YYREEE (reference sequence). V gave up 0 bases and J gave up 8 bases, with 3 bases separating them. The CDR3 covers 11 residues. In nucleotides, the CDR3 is TGTGCCAGCAGCTTGGGGGACATTCAGTACTTC. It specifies CASSLGDIQYF.

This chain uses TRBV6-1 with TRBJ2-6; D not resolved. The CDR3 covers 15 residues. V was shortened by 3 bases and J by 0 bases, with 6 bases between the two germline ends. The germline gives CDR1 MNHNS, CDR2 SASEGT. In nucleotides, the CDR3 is TGTGCCAGCAGTGATGGTCGCTCTGGGGCCAACGTCCTGACTTTC. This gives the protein CASSDGRSGANVLTF.

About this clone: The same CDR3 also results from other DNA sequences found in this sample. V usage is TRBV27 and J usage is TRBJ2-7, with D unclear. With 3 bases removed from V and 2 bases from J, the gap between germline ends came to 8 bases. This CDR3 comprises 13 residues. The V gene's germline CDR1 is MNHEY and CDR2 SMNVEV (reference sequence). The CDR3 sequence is CASSFGRTYEQYF. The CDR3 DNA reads TGTGCCAGCAGTTTTGGACGGACCTACGAGCAGTACTTC.

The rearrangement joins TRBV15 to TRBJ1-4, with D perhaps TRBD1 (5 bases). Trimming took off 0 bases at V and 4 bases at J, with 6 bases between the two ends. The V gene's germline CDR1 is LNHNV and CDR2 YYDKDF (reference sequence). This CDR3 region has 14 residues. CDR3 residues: CATSREQGNEKLFF. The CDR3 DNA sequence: TGTGCCACCAGCAGAGAGCAGGGTAATGAAAAACTGTTTTTT.

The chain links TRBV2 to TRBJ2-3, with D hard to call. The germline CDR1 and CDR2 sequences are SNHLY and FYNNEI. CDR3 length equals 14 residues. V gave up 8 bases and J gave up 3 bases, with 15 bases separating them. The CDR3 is CASLLLVTTDTQYF. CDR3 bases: TGTGCCAGCCTCCTCCTTGTTACGACAGATACGCAGTATTTT.

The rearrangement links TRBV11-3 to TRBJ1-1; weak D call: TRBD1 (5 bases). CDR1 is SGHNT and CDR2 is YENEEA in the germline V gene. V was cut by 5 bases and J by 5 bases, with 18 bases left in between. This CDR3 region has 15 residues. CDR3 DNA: TGTGCCAGCAGCCCTAGCCCAGGGCTACAGACTGAAGCTTTCTTT. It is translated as CASSPSPGLQTEAFF.

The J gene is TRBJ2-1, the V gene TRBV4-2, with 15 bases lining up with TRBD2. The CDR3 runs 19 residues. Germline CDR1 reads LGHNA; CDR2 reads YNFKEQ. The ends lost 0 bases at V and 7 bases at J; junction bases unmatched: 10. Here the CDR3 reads CASSQDRLRGTSGRNEQFF. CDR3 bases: TGTGCCAGCAGCCAAGATCGGTTGAGGGGGACTAGCGGGAGGAATGAGCAGTTCTTC.

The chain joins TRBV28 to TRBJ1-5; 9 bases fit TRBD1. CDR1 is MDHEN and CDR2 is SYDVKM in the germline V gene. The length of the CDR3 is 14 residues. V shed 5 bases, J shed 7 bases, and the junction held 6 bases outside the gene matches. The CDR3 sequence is CASSLGQGRQPQHF. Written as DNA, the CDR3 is TGTGCCAGCAGTCTGGGACAGGGAAGACAGCCCCAGCATTTT.

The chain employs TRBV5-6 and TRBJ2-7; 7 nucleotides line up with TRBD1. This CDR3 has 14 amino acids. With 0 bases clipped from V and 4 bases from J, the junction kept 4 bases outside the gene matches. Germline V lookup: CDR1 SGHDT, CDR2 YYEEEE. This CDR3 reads CASSLGQGRYEQYF. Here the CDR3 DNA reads TGTGCCAGCAGCTTGGGACAGGGTCGATACGAGCAGTACTTC.

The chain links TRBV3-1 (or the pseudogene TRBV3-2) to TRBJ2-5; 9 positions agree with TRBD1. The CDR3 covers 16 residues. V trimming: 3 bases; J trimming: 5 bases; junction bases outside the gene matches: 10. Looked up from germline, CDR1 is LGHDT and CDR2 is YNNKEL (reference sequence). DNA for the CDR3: TGTGCCAGCAGCCATACGGGGACAGGGAACGGGGAGACCCAGTACTTC. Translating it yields CASSHTGTGNGETQYF.

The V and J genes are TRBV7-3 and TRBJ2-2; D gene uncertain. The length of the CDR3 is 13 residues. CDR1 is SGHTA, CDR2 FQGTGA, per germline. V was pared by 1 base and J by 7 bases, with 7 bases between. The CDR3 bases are TGTGCCAGCAGCTTAAGCTTGAGCGGGGAGCTGTTTTTT. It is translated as CASSLSLSGELFF.